This T cell receptor (beta chain) was sequenced for a study of T cell responses to AZD1222 COVID-19 vaccine. General observations from the study: Repertoire samples came only from after the peak T cell response. The donor cohort was predominantly white British with a female majority, and clonal diversity may have been underestimated. Spike was spanned by vaccine-associated CD4 TCRs, with dominance at 160-218 and 743-854.

V lost 4 bases, J lost 8 bases, and 19 bases lay in between. The length of the CDR3 is 15 residues. Germline CDR1 and CDR2: SGHNT and YYREEE (reference sequence). This clone was recorded only once. What it recognizes is unknown. Generated by immunoSEQ multiplex PCR, the TCRdb table keeps only in-frame clones and is missing some. In the table there are roughly 140,000 clones, around 89% of which are singletons. This specimen was peripheral blood, taken on day 0 of AZD1222 vaccination. The source is an adult in good health. The chain carries TRBV5-4 and TRBJ2-1; D unresolved. CDR3 residues: CASSGRSQAGDEQFF. In DNA form, the CDR3 reads TGTGCCAGCAGCGGGCGGTCTCAGGCCGGAGATGAGCAGTTCTTC.